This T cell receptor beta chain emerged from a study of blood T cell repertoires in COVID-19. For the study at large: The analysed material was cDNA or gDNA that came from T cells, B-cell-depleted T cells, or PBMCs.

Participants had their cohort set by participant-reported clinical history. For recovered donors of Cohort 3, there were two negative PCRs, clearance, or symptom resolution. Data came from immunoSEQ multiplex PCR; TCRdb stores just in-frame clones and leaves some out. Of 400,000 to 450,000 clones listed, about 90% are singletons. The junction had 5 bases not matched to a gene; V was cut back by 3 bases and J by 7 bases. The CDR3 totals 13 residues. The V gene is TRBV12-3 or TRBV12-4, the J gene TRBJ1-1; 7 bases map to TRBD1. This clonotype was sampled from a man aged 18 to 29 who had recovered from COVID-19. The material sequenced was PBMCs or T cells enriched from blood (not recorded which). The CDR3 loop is CASSFDRVSEAFF. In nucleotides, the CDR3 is TGTGCCAGCAGTTTTGACAGGGTTAGTGAAGCTTTCTTT.